Below, one T cell receptor (beta chain) is given with its context. The target of this receptor is not known. Per-base qualities were not stored, and no clone one base away is much larger. V and J are trimmed by 0 bases and 6 bases, and the gene matches miss 6 bases of the junction. CDR1 MGHRA and CDR2 YSYEKL are derived from the germline V gene. The CDR3 measures 16 amino acids from cysteine to phenylalanine. Just the 48-base CDR3 DNA is kept, in frame starting at base 1. The data were obtained in a study of blood T cell repertoires in COVID-19 (dated by TCRdb to the early 2020s). Broadly, across the study: The collaborator samples originated in the United States, Italy and Spain and spanned the acute and convalescent phases of COVID-19. The material from the prospective study consisted of cDNA or gDNA derived from T cells, B-cell-depleted T cells, or PBMCs. Deeply sampled blood TCRbeta repertoires from subjects exposed to, actively infected with, or recovered from COVID-19 were included in the dataset. A freely available public database, intended as a resource for researchers studying the immune response to SARS-CoV-2, is where the repertoires were released. Samples came from the ongoing ImmuneRACE study (first 160 participants) plus 1,254 subjects from 6 global collaborators. A de-identified subject ID, COVID-19 status, age in years and sex were almost always included in the sample metadata. Where HLA class I and class II types were available, the types were taken from metadata supplied by the sample provider, not from assay-based typing.

TCRbeta CDR3 regions were amplified from genomic DNA by means of the immunoSEQ Assay, a bias-controlled multiplex PCR. On the study's bioinformatics: Nucleated cell counts per sample were estimated from amplification of reference gene primers within the assay. Sequence reads were collapsed and filtered to measure the absolute abundance of every unique TCRbeta CDR3 rearrangement. For each sample, productive Simpson clonality was calculated by taking the square root of Simpson's diversity index across productive rearrangements. TCRdb limited this immuneACCESS table to in-frame rearrangements with V and J called. A share of clones is missing; checked studies link under half to unresolved V genes, and the rest is unexplained. The V and J calls and the clone size are those of that table, but D and trimming were determined from the DNA. This sample has about 220,000 clones in its table, and more than 85% of those were observed once. Clones ranked in the top ten supply roughly 0.7% of the sample.

What the authors observed across the whole study: The amount of clinical and demographic metadata varied by source and participant and was provided uncurated.

Each collaborating institution followed its own protocols to collect whole blood in K2EDTA tubes. Collaborator samples were shipped for TCRbeta analysis as frozen whole blood, isolated PBMCs, or DNA extracted from either sample type. The source of this sequence is a man in his forties with acute or convalescent COVID-19. This chain joins TRBV4-1 to TRBJ2-1; 9 bases in the middle match TRBD2. The sequencing sample was made of peripheral blood. The DNA sequence is TGCGCCAGCAGCCAAGATGGGCGGGGGGGCACCAATGAGCAGTTCTTC. It is translated as CASSQDGRGGTNEQFF.